This T cell receptor (beta chain) is drawn from a study of cytomegalovirus exposure and HLA in healthy donors. Study results and limitations: Many donors shared some public TCRs, even though most TCR sequences were rare.

TCRdb's copy holds only in-frame clones and misses some; the assay was immunoSEQ multiplex PCR. The sample yields some 85,000 clones, approximately 96% seen once. A word on this clone: Its specificity is unknown.

The V and J ends lost 8 bases and 2 bases, in that order; junction bases with no gene match: 12. The CDR3 loop spans 15 amino acids. Germline CDR1 is MDHEN and CDR2 is SYDVKM. Sequenced sample: PBMCs. This TCR derives from a woman aged 18-29 years in good health and CMV-seronegative. The chain is built from TRBV28 and TRBJ2-7; TRBD2 agrees at 7 bases. The DNA of the CDR3 is TGTGCCAGCGGGTCGGGGGGAGGCAACCCCTACGAGCAGTACTTC. As protein: CASGSGGGNPYEQYF.